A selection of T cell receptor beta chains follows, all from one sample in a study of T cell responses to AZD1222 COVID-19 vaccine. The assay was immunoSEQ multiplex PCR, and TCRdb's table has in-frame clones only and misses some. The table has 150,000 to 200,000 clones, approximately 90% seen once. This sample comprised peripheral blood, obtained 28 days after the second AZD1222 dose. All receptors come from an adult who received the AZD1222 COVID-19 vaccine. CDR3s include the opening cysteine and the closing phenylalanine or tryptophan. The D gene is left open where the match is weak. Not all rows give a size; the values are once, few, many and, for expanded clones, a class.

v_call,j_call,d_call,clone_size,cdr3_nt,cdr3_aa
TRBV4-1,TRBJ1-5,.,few,TGCGCCAGCAGCCCCCAAGAGAATCAGCCCCAGCATTTT,CASSPQENQPQHF
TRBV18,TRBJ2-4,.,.,TGTGCCAGCTCATCTCGGAGGGGTCATAACATTCAGTACTTC,CASSSRRGHNIQYF
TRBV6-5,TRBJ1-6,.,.,TGTGCCAGCAGTTACGGCGGGGAGGTTTATTCACCCCTCCACTTT,CASSYGGEVYSPLHF
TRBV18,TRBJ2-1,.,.,TGTGCCAGCTCACCACCGGGAACAAACCTTGGCGGTGAGCAGTTCTTC,CASSPPGTNLGGEQFF
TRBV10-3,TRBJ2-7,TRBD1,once,TGTGCCATCAGTGAGATACAGGGGAAATACGACGAGCAGTACTTC,CAISEIQGKYDEQYF
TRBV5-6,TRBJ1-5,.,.,TGTGCCAGCAGCTTTCGGGACGGAAGCTTAAATCAGCCCCAGCATTTT,CASSFRDGSLNQPQHF
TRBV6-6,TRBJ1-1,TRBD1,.,TGTGCCAGCAGTAGGGACAGGGGACTTGAAGCTTTCTTT,CASSRDRGLEAFF
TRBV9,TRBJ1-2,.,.,TGTGCCAGCAGCGTAGAACAAACGAACTATGGCTACACCTTC,CASSVEQTNYGYTF
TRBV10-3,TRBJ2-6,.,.,TGTGCCATCAGTGACCCCGAAGGGCCCTACGGGGCCAACGTCCTGACTTTC,CAISDPEGPYGANVLTF
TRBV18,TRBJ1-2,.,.,TGTGCCAGCTCACCGGGCACAGCTCCGCAGACATATGGCTACACCTTC,CASSPGTAPQTYGYTF
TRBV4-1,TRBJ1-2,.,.,TGCGCCAGCAGCCAGGGGGCAGGTGGCTACACCTTC,CASSQGAGGYTF
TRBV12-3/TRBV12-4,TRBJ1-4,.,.,TGTGCCAGCAGTCTCCAACTCCAGGAAAAACTGTTTTTT,CASSLQLQEKLFF
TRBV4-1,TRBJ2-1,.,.,TGCGCCAGCAGCCACGGGGGAGGTCGGTCCTACAATGAGCAGTTCTTC,CASSHGGGRSYNEQFF
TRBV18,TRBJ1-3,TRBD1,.,TGTGCCAGCTCACCAGGACAGGGCCCTGGAAACACCATATATTTT,CASSPGQGPGNTIYF
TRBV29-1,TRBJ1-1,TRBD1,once,TGCAGCGTTAAACTACAGGGGATCACTGAAGCTTTCTTT,CSVKLQGITEAFF
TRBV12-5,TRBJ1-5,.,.,TGTGCTAGTGGTTCGCGACTCACAGGGTTCGGTCAGCCCCAGCATTTT,CASGSRLTGFGQPQHF
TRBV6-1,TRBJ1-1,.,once,TGTGCCAGCAGTGAAGGGGGAAGGAACACTGAAGCTTTCTTT,CASSEGGRNTEAFF
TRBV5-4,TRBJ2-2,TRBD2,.,TGTGCCAGCAGCCAAACTAGCGGGGGGTGGGCCGGGGAGCTGTTTTTT,CASSQTSGGWAGELFF
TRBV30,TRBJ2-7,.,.,TGTGCCTGGAGCGAAGTTCCGGGACGGGGACCTCTCTACGAGCAGTACTTC,CAWSEVPGRGPLYEQYF
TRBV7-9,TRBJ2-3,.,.,TGTGCCAGCAGCTTCGGGGGACTTACAGATACGCAGTATTTT,CASSFGGLTDTQYF
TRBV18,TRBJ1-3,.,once,TGTGCCAGCTCACCATGGGGACGGGCCTCTGGAAACACCATATATTTT,CASSPWGRASGNTIYF
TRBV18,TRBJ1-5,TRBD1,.,TGTGCCAGCTCACCAGACAGGGGCCAGCCCCAGCATTTT,CASSPDRGQPQHF
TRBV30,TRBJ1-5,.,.,TGTGCCTGGAGTTCAGGGAACCAGCCCCAGCATTTT,CAWSSGNQPQHF
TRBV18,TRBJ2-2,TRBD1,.,TGTGCCAGCTCACCGACAAGACAGGGGAACACCGGGGAGCTGTTTTTT,CASSPTRQGNTGELFF
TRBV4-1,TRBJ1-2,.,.,TGCGCCAGCAGCCAGCCTACAGGAGCCTATGGCTACACCTTC,CASSQPTGAYGYTF
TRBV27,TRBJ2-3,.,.,TGTGCCAGCAGTTCATTCACAGATACGCAGTATTTT,CASSSFTDTQYF
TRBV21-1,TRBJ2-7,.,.,TGTGCCAGCAGTCACCCCTGGGGGTGGGTTATCTACGAGCAGTACTTC,CASSHPWGWVIYEQYF
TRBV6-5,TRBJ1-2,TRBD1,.,TGTGCCAGCAGAAAAGGGGGCGATGGCTACACCTTC,CASRKGGDGYTF
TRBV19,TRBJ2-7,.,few,TGTGCCAGTAGACGGACGGATACCTACGAGCAGTACTTC,CASRRTDTYEQYF
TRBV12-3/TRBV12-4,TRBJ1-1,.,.,TGTGCCAGCAGTTTTGAGTGGTCCTGGACTTTCTTT,CASSFEWSWTFF
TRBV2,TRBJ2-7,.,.,TGTGCCAGCAGTGAGGTGACAAAAGCCGACGAGCAGTACTTC,CASSEVTKADEQYF
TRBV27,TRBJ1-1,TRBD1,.,TGTGCCAGCAGTCACAGGGGAGGGATCACTGAAGCTTTCTTT,CASSHRGGITEAFF
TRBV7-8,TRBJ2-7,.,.,TGTGCCAGCAGCTTAGTTTCAGGGAGGACCGCCTACGAGCAGTACTTC,CASSLVSGRTAYEQYF
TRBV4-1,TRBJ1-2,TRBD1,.,TGCGCCAGCAGCCTTCCCGGCAGGGGGCGAGGTGGCTACACCTTC,CASSLPGRGRGGYTF
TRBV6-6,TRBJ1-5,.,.,TGTGCCAGCAGTGCCGGGTTTGGGGGCAATCAGCCCCAGCATTTT,CASSAGFGGNQPQHF
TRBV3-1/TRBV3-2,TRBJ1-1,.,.,TGTGCCAGCAGCCCACAGTTACTCAACACTGAAGCTTTCTTT,CASSPQLLNTEAFF
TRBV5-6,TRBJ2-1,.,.,TGTGCCAGCAGCTTGGCCCAAAGGGGGGTGCCTTCCTACAATGAGCAGTTCTTC,CASSLAQRGVPSYNEQFF
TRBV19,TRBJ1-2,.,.,TGTGCCAGTAGTCCGTCGGGTTGGGGACCCAACTATGGCTACACCTTC,CASSPSGWGPNYGYTF